A single sample is the source of the 17 T cell receptor beta chains below, sequenced in a study of T cells after yellow fever vaccination. TCRdb re-derived calls from the 5' RACE reads in MiXCR, one entry per CDR3 protein. The sample lists 400,000 to 650,000 distinct CDR3 sequences, 21% seen once, with about 17% in the top ten. This specimen was PBMCs, taken roughly 20 days after the first yellow fever vaccination. These receptors all stem from a man aged 18 to 30 who received the YFV17D yellow fever vaccine.

This clonotype was seen a handful of times. The chain uses TRBV10-3 and TRBJ2-3; D possibly uses TRBD1 or TRBD2 (5 bases each). CDR3 size: 15 residues. V was cut by 3 bases and J by 3 bases, with 13 bases left in between. The germline CDR1 and CDR2 sequences are ENHRY and SYGVKD. The CDR3 nucleotides read TGTGCCATCAGTGACTCCCAGGGCGGGACAGATACGCAGTATTTT. Translated, it gives CAISDSQGGTDTQYF.

This clonotype was seen a handful of times. The rearrangement joins TRBV7-3 to TRBJ2-1; 12 bases are a match to TRBD2. CDR1 SGHTA and CDR2 FQGTGA come from the germline V gene. J gave up 9 bases and V 1 base, and 7 bases lay outside the gene matches. This CDR3 is 16 amino acids long. CDR3 sequence (DNA): TGTGCCAGCAGCTTAATCCTAGCGGGGGGGCTGGGTGAGCAGTTCTTC. Translated: CASSLILAGGLGEQFF.

The V gene is TRBV5-1, the J gene TRBJ2-2; D is possibly TRBD1 (5 bases). The CDR3 covers 16 residues. V was trimmed by 4 bases and J by 1 base, leaving 14 bases between them. The germline CDR1 and CDR2 sequences are SGHRS and YFSETQ. The CDR3 is CASSLWNRRNTGELFF. The CDR3 coding sequence is TGCGCCAGCAGCCTTTGGAACAGGAGGAACACCGGGGAGCTGTTTTTT.

The rearrangement links TRBV28 to TRBJ2-7; 9 nucleotides agree with TRBD1. CDR3 length: 15 amino acids. CDR1 and CDR2 from the germline V gene are MDHEN and SYDVKM. The J segment lost 5 bases and the V segment lost 4 bases, leaving 9 bases of the junction unmatched. The CDR3 nucleotides are TGTGCCAGCAGTTCCGGGACAGGGTTTATGGACGAGCAGTACGTC. Its translation is CASSSGTGFMDEQYV.

V usage is TRBV14 and J usage is TRBJ2-7, with 9 bases that match TRBD2. This CDR3 is 16 amino acids long. V gave up 3 bases and J gave up 7 bases; unmatched junction bases: 13. Germline V gene data show CDR1 as SGHDN and CDR2 as FVKESK. CDR3 in amino acids: CASSQASSGASGEQYV. CDR3 DNA sequence: TGTGCCAGCAGCCAGGCGTCTAGCGGGGCCTCTGGGGAGCAGTACGTC.

This chain uses TRBV5-4 with TRBJ1-1; D gene ambiguous. V dropped 8 bases and J dropped 2 bases, with 7 bases sitting between them. Germline CDR1 SGHNT, CDR2 YYREEE (reference sequence). The CDR3 contains 11 residues. The CDR3 nucleotides read TGTGCCAGTTTTAAAAACACTGAAGCTTTCTTT. It specifies CASFKNTEAFF.

This clonotype was counted many times. The V gene is TRBV7-3, the J gene TRBJ2-7, with 7 bases aligning to TRBD2. The CDR3 sequence is 14 residues long. Germline CDR1 reads SGHTA; CDR2 reads FQGTGA. V shed 1 base and J 2 bases; nucleotides not matched to a gene: 2. The CDR3 region has the DNA TGTGCCAGCAGCTTAATGGGGGGGACCTACGAGCAGTACTTC. As protein: CASSLMGGTYEQYF.

V and J are TRBV5-1 and TRBJ1-1, with D possibly TRBD1 on 6 matching bases. Germline CDR1 reads SGHRS; CDR2 reads YFSETQ. V lost 2 bases to trimming and J lost 1 base, with 9 bases between them. CDR3 length: 14 amino acids. The CDR3 nucleotides are TGCGCCAGCAGCTTTGCACAGGGGAACACTGAAGCTTTCTTT. This codes for CASSFAQGNTEAFF.

This chain joins TRBV9 and TRBJ2-2; 7 bases map to TRBD1. The CDR3 covers 16 residues. Germline V gives CDR1 SGDLS, CDR2 YYNGEE. V was clipped by 2 bases and J by 3 bases; unmatched bases: 7. The CDR3 DNA sequence: TGTGCCAGCAGCGTCTCCCCCACAGGGGACACCGGGGAGCTGTTTTTT. The encoded protein is CASSVSPTGDTGELFF.

V usage is TRBV5-1 and J usage is TRBJ1-1, with 8 bases aligning to TRBD1. The length of the CDR3 is 15 residues. The V gene end was trimmed by 4 bases and the J gene end by 3 bases; junction bases not matched to a gene: 8. Germline loops: CDR1 SGHRS, CDR2 YFSETQ. CDR3 in DNA: TGCGCCAGCAGCCCAATAGGACAGGGCGACACTGAAGCTTTCTTT. It encodes CASSPIGQGDTEAFF. Combining the CDR3 with reference TRBV5-1 and TRBJ1-1 gives the whole variable domain KAGVTQTPRYLIKTRGQQVTLSCSPISGHRSVSWYQQTPGQGLQFLFEYFSETQRNKGNFPGRFSGRQFSNSRSEMNVSTLELGDSALYLCASSPIGQGDTEAFFGQGTRLTVV.

The V call is TRBV7-6, the J call TRBJ2-1; TRBD2 aligns across 9 bases. Per germline, CDR1 SGHVS and CDR2 FNYEAQ. The CDR3 extends over 16 amino acids. Trimming cost V 5 bases and J 9 bases; bases outside gene matches: 14. CDR3 bases: TGTGCCAGCAGCCGCTCCGGGACTAGCCTCGGGGGTGAGCAGTTCTTC. This gives the protein CASSRSGTSLGGEQFF.

This chain connects TRBV23-1 to TRBJ2-5; TRBD1 aligns across 9 bases. TRBV23-1 is an ORF, with its function uncertain. The CDR3 totals 19 residues. V lost 5 bases, J lost 6 bases, and 22 bases stayed unmatched. The CDR3, as DNA: TGCGCCAGCAGTAATCCCAACTCCACAGGGGGCCGCTTCACGAAGACCCAGTACTTC. Translation: CASSNPNSTGGRFTKTQYF.

This chain links TRBV20-1 with TRBJ2-3; 11 bases agree with TRBD2. Germline V lookup: CDR1 DFQATT, CDR2 SNEGSKA (reference sequence). With 1 base clipped from V and 4 bases from J, the junction kept 4 bases outside the gene matches. The CDR3 spans 15 residues. The CDR3 DNA reads as TGCAGTGCTAGAGGCCTAGCGGGGGGTGCAGATACGCAGTATTTT. Translating gives CSARGLAGGADTQYF.

Only one count was recorded for this clonotype. V gene TRBV4-1 combines with J gene TRBJ1-2; D possibly corresponds to TRBD1 (6 bases). The CDR3 is made up of 16 amino acids. Germline assignment: CDR1 MGHRA and CDR2 YSYEKL. V was shortened by 4 bases and J by 4 bases, with 19 bases between the two germline ends. In nucleotides, the CDR3 is TGCGCCAGCAGCCCCATGGGGGCGGAGGAAAGCTATGGCTACACCTTC. Encoded protein: CASSPMGAEESYGYTF.

The V gene is TRBV19, the J gene TRBJ2-7; D is uncertain. This CDR3 contains 13 residues. The V end was cut by 8 bases, the J end by 5 bases, with 16 bases between. Looked up from germline, CDR1 is LNHDA and CDR2 is SQIVND (reference sequence). The DNA of the CDR3 is TGTGCCAGTGCTCCGTGGGGTCTGGACGAGCAGTACTTC. This codes for CASAPWGLDEQYF.

The gene calls are TRBV5-1 and TRBJ2-1; TRBD1 matches at 7 bases. V was pared by 1 base and J by 1 base, with 2 bases of the junction left unmatched. CDR3 length: 15 amino acids. Germline CDR1 is SGHRS and CDR2 is YFSETQ. The CDR3 DNA reads TGCGCCAGCAGCTTGATGACAGGGTCCTACAATGAGCAGTTCTTC. Its translation is CASSLMTGSYNEQFF.

The rearrangement uses TRBV5-4 and TRBJ1-2, with TRBD1 as a possible D gene (6 bases). The V end was cut by 0 bases, the J end by 7 bases, with 16 bases between. CDR3 length: 15 amino acids. Germline V gene sequence: CDR1 SGHNT, CDR2 YYREEE (reference sequence). CDR3 sequence (DNA): TGTGCCAGCAGCTTGGGGGGTGCCCGGGGGCTTGGCTACACCTTC. Translated: CASSLGGARGLGYTF.